This T cell receptor beta chain is from a study of cytomegalovirus exposure and HLA in healthy donors. Study results and limitations: According to a later analysis, most TCR beta chains associated with CMV appeared HLA-restricted. A link between a missense DCLRE1C variant and TCR beta V- and J-gene trimming emerged from a later analysis.

CDR1 and CDR2 from the germline V gene are SGDLS and YYNGEE. This CDR3 is 12 amino acids long. V shed 3 bases and J shed 15 bases, with 16 bases lying between them. Donors sampled were nominally healthy, though unrecorded immune exposures were likely. In the PCR, 60 Vbeta and 13 Jbeta primers were used. The data were produced by immunoSEQ multiplex PCR, yet TCRdb's version contains in-frame clones alone and is incomplete. The repertoire holds 85,000 to 100,000 clones, roughly three quarters seen once, with roughly 3.8% in the top ten. Worth noting for this clone: Its specificity is not known.

The genes are TRBV9 and TRBJ2-1; D perhaps matches TRBD2 (5 bases). Sequenced: PBMCs. This receptor was obtained from a woman in her thirties or forties in good health and CMV-seronegative. CDR3 loop: CASSGETPPMFF. In nucleotides, the CDR3 is TGTGCCAGCAGCGGGGAGACTCCGCCGATGTTCTTC.